This TCR beta chain was profiled in a study of T-cell reconstitution after alpha-beta-depleted transplantation in children. This clonotype showed up just a few times. V was clipped by 6 bases and J by 3 bases, with 13 bases between them. CDR3 length equals 14 residues. Germline values: CDR1 SGHDT, CDR2 YYEEEE. Researchers prepared the TCRbeta library using unique molecular identifiers, the study reports. TCRdb re-called the PCR reads through MiXCR, storing one row per CDR3 protein. The table records 300,000 to 400,000 distinct CDR3 sequences, less than 15% of them present only once. This clonotype was obtained from a human donor who donated a stem cell graft to a child with Fanconi anemia. The chain combines TRBV5-6 with TRBJ1-5; D is undetermined. The source was PBMCs, collected from the stem cell graft. DNA for the CDR3: TGTGCCAGCAAGCTACGGAAGTACAATCAGCCCCAGCATTTT. Its translation is CASKLRKYNQPQHF.